These 17 T cell receptor beta chains share one sample of origin, sequenced in a study of shared clonotypes between healthy human individuals. TCRdb's copy holds only in-frame clones and misses some; the assay was immunoSEQ multiplex PCR. Seen here are hundreds of thousands of clones, roughly four fifths observed once, and the top ten hold around 12%. Sequencing was carried out using PBMCs. The source of these receptors is a woman aged 40 to 50 in good health. Some clones in this sample may be carry-over from other donors' samples.

The chain has TRBV4-2 and TRBJ1-2, with no clear D. The CDR3 has 14 amino acids. V was cut by 0 bases and J by 3 bases, with 8 bases left in between. Germline CDR1 LGHNA, CDR2 YNFKEQ. The CDR3: CASSQEPGDYGYTF. CDR3 DNA sequence: TGTGCCAGCAGCCAAGAACCAGGAGACTATGGCTACACCTTC.

This clone was recorded once. CDR3 nucleotides: TGCGCCAGCAGCTTGGTCAGGGGTTTTCGAGAGACCCAGTACTTC. Its protein is CASSLVRGFRETQYF. This chain connects TRBV5-1 to TRBJ2-5; D perhaps matches TRBD1 (6 bases). The germline V gene has CDR1 SGHRS and CDR2 YFSETQ. V was shortened by 0 bases and J by 4 bases, with 13 bases between the two germline ends. The CDR3 totals 15 residues.

V is TRBV23-1 and J is TRBJ1-4, with D hard to call. TRBV23-1 is annotated as an ORF whose role is uncertain. The CDR3 runs to 15 residues. Deletions cut 8 bases from V and 4 bases from J, with 17 bases between. The CDR3 here is CASQSEGRHNEKLFF. CDR3 bases: TGCGCCAGCCAGTCAGAAGGCAGACATAATGAAAAACTGTTTTTT.

A few counts support this clone. This chain links TRBV7-9 with TRBJ2-5; D unresolved. The ends were cut back, 5 bases at V and 2 bases at J, with 6 bases in the middle. This CDR3 comprises 12 residues. Germline V gives CDR1 SEHNR, CDR2 FQNEAQ (reference sequence). CDR3 amino acids: CASSGSQETQYF. CDR3 coding DNA: TGTGCCAGCAGCGGATCTCAAGAGACCCAGTACTTC.

This rearrangement joins TRBV5-1 to TRBJ1-2, with 7 positions matching TRBD1. The ends lost 4 bases at V and 4 bases at J; junction bases unmatched: 13. CDR1 and CDR2 (germline): SGHRS, YFSETQ. This CDR3 region has 16 residues. CDR3 residues: CASSPSPDRPTYGYTF. CDR3 bases: TGCGCCAGCAGCCCCAGCCCGGACAGGCCTACCTATGGCTACACCTTC.

The V and J genes are TRBV7-7 and TRBJ1-1; D ambiguous. V lost 5 bases and J 4 bases, leaving 11 bases between the germline ends. CDR3 length: 13 amino acids. Germline lookup yields CDR1 SSHAT and CDR2 FNYEAQ (reference sequence). CDR3 nucleotide sequence: TGTGCCAGCAGCCCGACTTTGGGCACTGAAGCTTTCTTT. Its protein product is CASSPTLGTEAFF.

About this clone: Other DNA sequences from this sample encode an identical CDR3 as well. The J gene is TRBJ2-7, the V gene TRBV9; weak D call: TRBD1 (5 bases). There are 14 residues in the CDR3. Trimming removed 0 bases at V and 1 base at J, with 8 bases between. The germline V gene has CDR1 SGDLS and CDR2 YYNGEE. This CDR3 reads CASSVGGLSYEQYF. CDR3 in DNA: TGTGCCAGCAGCGTAGGGGGCCTATCCTACGAGCAGTACTTC.

This chain connects TRBV30 to TRBJ1-5, with TRBD1 as a possible D gene (5 bases). V was cut by 4 bases and J by 7 bases, with 14 bases left in between. CDR1 is GTSNPN, CDR2 SVGIG, per germline (reference sequence). CDR3 length: 13 residues. The CDR3 sequence is CAWTQGPGQPQHF. CDR3 nucleotides: TGTGCCTGGACCCAGGGTCCGGGGCAGCCCCAGCATTTT.

This clone occurred a few times. The V call is TRBV6-5, the J call TRBJ1-1; D ambiguous. The V gene lost 6 bases and the J gene lost 1 base, with 15 bases spanning the gap. Looked up from germline, CDR1 is MNHEY and CDR2 is SVGAGI. CDR3 size: 15 residues. CDR3 sequence reads: CASSSESNTNTEAFF. CDR3 coding DNA: TGTGCCAGCAGCTCGGAAAGTAATACGAACACTGAAGCTTTCTTT.

A note on this clone: A single base is all that separates this from a far larger clone, so a read error is likely. The rearrangement uses TRBV29-1 and TRBJ2-3, with D perhaps being TRBD1 or TRBD2 (6 bases each). Trimming removed 4 bases at V and 2 bases at J, with 13 bases between. Germline lookup yields CDR1 SQVTM and CDR2 ANQGSEA. The CDR3 is made up of 14 amino acids. CDR3 region: CSVAQGRNTDTQYF. The CDR3 bases are TGCAGCGTTGCTCAGGGGAGGAACACAGATACGCAGTATTTT.

The genes are TRBV7-9 and TRBJ2-1; D gene unclear. The germline CDR1 and CDR2 sequences are SEHNR and FQNEAQ (reference sequence). The length of the CDR3 is 15 residues. Trimming pared 5 bases from V and 0 bases from J, leaving 11 bases between. CDR3 DNA: TGTGCCAGCAGCGCCGGAGTGAGCTCCTACAATGAGCAGTTCTTC. It specifies CASSAGVSSYNEQFF.

The CDR3 region has the DNA TGCGCCAGCAGCCAAGATTGGAACGGGAGATCCTACGAGCAGTACTTC. This encodes CASSQDWNGRSYEQYF. The chain recombines TRBV4-1 with TRBJ2-7, with TRBD2 as a possible D gene (6 bases). This CDR3 spans 16 amino acids. Trimming removed 0 bases at V and 1 base at J, with 13 bases between. The V gene's germline CDR1 is MGHRA and CDR2 YSYEKL.

The genes are TRBV7-2 and TRBJ2-7, with 8 nucleotides matching TRBD2. CDR3 length equals 15 residues. Germline V gives CDR1 SGHTA, CDR2 FQGNSA. J lost 7 bases, V lost 1 base, and 9 bases had no gene match. DNA for the CDR3: TGTGCCAGCAGCTTAGTAGTCGGGGGGGCGCGGGAGCAGTACTTC. It translates to CASSLVVGGAREQYF.

This clone was counted many times. Other DNA sequences in the sample encode the same CDR3. V is TRBV10-2 and J is TRBJ1-3; D call uncertain. This CDR3 has 16 amino acids. The germline gives CDR1 WSHSY, CDR2 SAAADI. With 6 bases removed from V and 4 bases from J, the gap between germline ends came to 19 bases. This chain's CDR3 is CASSAGRPTQGNTIYF. In nucleotides, the CDR3 is TGCGCCAGCAGCGCCGGACGTCCGACCCAAGGAAACACCATATATTTT.

V and J are TRBV9 and TRBJ1-1, with D hard to call. This CDR3 spans 17 amino acids. The V and J ends lost 3 bases and 4 bases respectively, with 22 bases between them. The germline V gene encodes CDR1 SGDLS and CDR2 YYNGEE. CDR3: CASSGRPGLLEGTEAFF. The CDR3 region has the DNA TGTGCCAGCAGCGGACGACCCGGCCTTTTAGAGGGCACTGAAGCTTTCTTT.

This clone was recorded a few times. The chain is built from TRBV4-1 and TRBJ2-5; 12 bases line up with TRBD2. The J call may be in error: the DNA end matches TRBJ2-7 better. The CDR3 covers 15 residues. Germline assignment: CDR1 MGHRA and CDR2 YSYEKL. The CDR3: CASSHLTSGSNEQYF. CDR3 sequence (DNA): TGCGCCAGCAGCCACCTGACTAGCGGGAGTAACGAGCAGTACTTC.

The chain carries TRBV7-9 and TRBJ1-1; D is perhaps TRBD1 (5 bases). V lost 4 bases, J lost 7 bases, and 13 bases lay in between. Germline CDR1 is SEHNR and CDR2 is FQNEAQ (reference sequence). The CDR3 has 13 amino acids. The CDR3 DNA is TGTGCCAGCAGCTCGGGACTATCTTATGAAGCTTTCTTT. Its translation: CASSSGLSYEAFF.